One and the same sample provided the 29 T cell receptor beta chains below, sequenced in a study of beta chain features in type 1 diabetes. Study results and limitations: Type 1 diabetes patients had TCRB CDR3s that were shorter (moderately but significantly so) in all four CD4+ subsets.

Which antigens these TCRs recognize remains unknown. The investigators reverse transcribed all of the isolated RNA, so they sequenced expressed TCRB transcripts. Produced via immunoSEQ multiplex PCR; TCRdb's table is partial and in-frame only. The table lists roughly 300,000 clones, roughly a tenth of them singletons. The material sequenced was central memory CD4+ T cells from blood. The receptors originated from a man aged 30 to 45 with type 1 diabetes.

In its sample, this clone was seen a few times. The chain joins TRBV5-6 to TRBJ1-2; D is undetermined. Germline CDR1 and CDR2: SGHDT and YYEEEE. Trimming pared 4 bases from V and 4 bases from J, leaving 20 bases between. The CDR3 has 16 residues. Here the CDR3 DNA reads TGTGCCAGCAGCACCACCGGGAGGACGGGTGGCTATGGCTACACCTTC. It translates to CASSTTGRTGGYGYTF.

This clone has at least ten counts. The junction and the germline gene differ at one end; a read error may be behind it. CDR3 region: CASSLDSSSETQYF. Here the CDR3 DNA reads TGTGCTAGCAGCTTGGACTCAAGCTCAGAGACCCAGTACTTC. The genes are TRBV7-7 and TRBJ2-5; D possibly corresponds to TRBD2 (5 bases). This CDR3 has 14 residues. Germline assignment: CDR1 SSHAT and CDR2 FNYEAQ (reference sequence).

The chain employs TRBV5-1 and TRBJ2-3; D unclear. The CDR3 is 15 amino acids. The V end lost 2 bases, the J end lost 2 bases, and 12 bases lay between the germline ends. Germline assignment: CDR1 SGHRS and CDR2 YFSETQ. The CDR3 spells CASSLGVPDTDTQYF. The DNA of the CDR3 is TGCGCCAGCAGCTTAGGAGTCCCAGACACAGATACGCAGTATTTT.

This clone has a handful of counts. The rearrangement joins TRBV2 to TRBJ1-1; D is uncertain. Germline CDR1 reads SNHLY; CDR2 reads FYNNEI. This CDR3 spans 13 amino acids. Trimming left V 8 bases short and J 1 base short, with 11 bases between. The CDR3: CASLREGNTEAFF. CDR3 bases: TGTGCCAGCTTGAGGGAAGGGAACACTGAAGCTTTCTTT. The complete variable domain, with remaining parts taken from reference TRBV2 and TRBJ1-1, reads EPEVTQTPSHQVTQMGQEVILRCVPISNHLYFYWYRQILGQKVEFLVSFYNNEISEKSEIFDDQFSVERPDGSNFTLKIRSTKLEDSAMYFCASLREGNTEAFFGQGTRLTVV.

This clone has just a few counts. Other nucleotide sequences from this sample produce the same CDR3. This chain links TRBV19 with TRBJ2-3, with 7 bases aligning to TRBD1. The CDR3 is 15 amino acids. Germline CDR1 is LNHDA and CDR2 is SQIVND (reference sequence). V was pared by 6 bases and J by 3 bases, with 9 bases of the junction left unmatched. CDR3 protein: CASSRNRQGTDTQYF. DNA of the CDR3: TGTGCCAGTAGCCGCAACCGACAGGGAACAGATACGCAGTATTTT.

This clone was seen only a few times. This sequence joins TRBV5-1 and TRBJ2-1; 9 nucleotides agree with TRBD1. The germline V gene encodes CDR1 SGHRS and CDR2 YFSETQ. This CDR3 is 16 amino acids long. The junction had 9 bases not matched to a gene; V was cut back by 7 bases and J by 1 base. The CDR3 spells CASDPGQGASYNEQFF. Written as DNA, the CDR3 is TGCGCCAGCGATCCGGGACAGGGAGCTTCCTACAATGAGCAGTTCTTC.

This clone has ten or more counts. The rearrangement uses TRBV5-1 and TRBJ2-6; 9 bases agree with TRBD1. The CDR3 loop spans 15 amino acids. Germline CDR1 SGHRS, CDR2 YFSETQ. V lost 0 bases, J lost 7 bases, and 2 bases stayed unmatched. CDR3 in DNA: TGCGCCAGCAGCTTGGGGGACAGGGACGCCAACGTCCTGACTTTC. Translated: CASSLGDRDANVLTF. Full variable domain (rest looked up from reference TRBV5-1 and TRBJ2-6): KAGVTQTPRYLIKTRGQQVTLSCSPISGHRSVSWYQQTPGQGLQFLFEYFSETQRNKGNFPGRFSGRQFSNSRSEMNVSTLELGDSALYLCASSLGDRDANVLTFGAGSRLTVL.

In DNA, the CDR3 is TGCGCCAGCAGCTTAGAACTTCCCTCCTACAATGAGCAGTTCTTC. Encoded protein: CASSLELPSYNEQFF. This rearrangement joins TRBV5-1 to TRBJ2-1; D gene ambiguous. This CDR3 has 15 residues. V was pared by 2 bases and J by 0 bases, with 9 bases between. Germline assignment: CDR1 SGHRS and CDR2 YFSETQ.

This clone was found a few times. The J gene is TRBJ2-7, the V gene TRBV7-2, with D perhaps TRBD2 (5 bases). Germline V gives CDR1 SGHTA, CDR2 FQGNSA. CDR3 length equals 15 residues. With 3 bases removed from V and 2 bases from J, the gap between germline ends came to 14 bases. The chain's CDR3 is CASSFRQRVAYEQYF. CDR3 nucleotide sequence: TGTGCCAGCAGCTTTCGGCAGAGGGTTGCCTACGAGCAGTACTTC. Based on the CDR3 plus reference TRBV7-2 and TRBJ2-7, the full variable domain is GAGVSQSPSNKVTEKGKDVELRCDPISGHTALYWYRQSLGQGLEFLIYFQGNSAPDKSGLPSDRFSAERTGGSVSTLTIQRTQQEDSAVYLCASSFRQRVAYEQYFGPGTRLTVT.

CDR3 residues: CASSYAGQGVTEAFF. Written as DNA, the CDR3 is TGTGCCAGCAGTTACGCCGGACAGGGTGTCACTGAAGCTTTCTTT. The chain employs TRBV6-6 and TRBJ1-1; 8 positions match TRBD1. J lost 4 bases, V lost 2 bases, and 6 bases had no gene match. CDR1 MNHNY and CDR2 SVGAGI come from the germline V gene (reference sequence). The CDR3 length is 15 residues.

The chain recombines TRBV11-2 with TRBJ2-3, with TRBD2 matching 10 bases. Germline CDR1 reads SGHAT; CDR2 reads FQNNGV. The CDR3 totals 16 residues. V lost 1 base to trimming and J lost 1 base; unmatched junction nucleotides: 2. The CDR3 DNA reads as TGTGCCAGCAGCTTAGCAGCGGGGGGGGGCACAGATACGCAGTATTTT. Its protein product is CASSLAAGGGTDTQYF.

This clone was counted a few times. V usage is TRBV9 and J usage is TRBJ2-7; no clear D gene. CDR3 length equals 10 residues. The germline V and J ends were trimmed by 7 bases and 4 bases, with 6 bases remaining between them. Germline assignment: CDR1 SGDLS and CDR2 YYNGEE. In nucleotides, the CDR3 is TGTGCCAGCGGAAAGTACGAGCAGTACTTC. Translation gives CASGKYEQYF. Full variable domain (missing parts from reference TRBV9 and TRBJ2-7): DSGVTQTPKHLITATGQRVTLRCSPRSGDLSVYWYQQSLDQGLQFLIQYYNGEERAKGNILERFSAQQFPDLHSELNLSSLELGDSALYFCASGKYEQYFGPGTRLTVT.

There are many counts of this clone. The chain combines TRBV2 with TRBJ2-5; tentatively, D is TRBD2 (6 bases). The CDR3 contains 11 residues. V lost 8 bases, J lost 3 bases, and 7 bases lay in between. Per germline, CDR1 SNHLY and CDR2 FYNNEI. CDR3 region: CASGLKETQYF. The CDR3 DNA reads TGTGCCAGCGGACTAAAAGAGACCCAGTACTTC.

The chain combines TRBV6-5 with TRBJ2-7; 7 nucleotides line up with TRBD1. In germline, CDR1 is MNHEY, CDR2 SVGAGI. This CDR3 contains 13 residues. V shed 7 bases and J 2 bases; nucleotides not matched to a gene: 5. The chain's CDR3 is CASIRTGTYEQYF. The CDR3 region has the DNA TGTGCCAGCATCAGGACAGGTACCTACGAGCAGTACTTC.

This clone appeared a few times. The rearrangement joins TRBV6-6 to TRBJ2-1, with D possibly being TRBD1 (6 bases). Per germline, CDR1 MNHNY and CDR2 SVGAGI (reference sequence). CDR3 length equals 13 residues. V gave up 7 bases and J gave up 5 bases, with 12 bases separating them. CDR3: CASKKTGDNEQFF. In DNA form, the CDR3 reads TGTGCCAGCAAGAAGACAGGAGACAATGAGCAGTTCTTC.

This clone was seen more than once but under ten times. The chain joins TRBV30 to TRBJ2-2, with 7 bases lining up with TRBD2. The CDR3 consists of 14 residues. From germline, CDR1 is GTSNPN and CDR2 SVGIG (reference sequence). Trimming took 5 bases from V and 2 from J; bases not matched to a gene: 5. CDR3 nucleotides: TGTGCCTGGGGGAGGGGCTTCAACACCGGGGAGCTGTTTTTT. This sequence encodes CAWGRGFNTGELFF.

This clone was picked up a small number of times. The CDR3 DNA follows: TGCGCCAGCAGCCCGGTAGGAGGGGAGAACACTGAAGCTTTCTTT. This translates into CASSPVGGENTEAFF. The rearrangement joins TRBV5-1 to TRBJ1-1; D might be TRBD1 (5 bases). CDR1 is SGHRS and CDR2 is YFSETQ in the germline V gene. V gave up 4 bases and J gave up 1 base, with 14 bases separating them. CDR3 length equals 15 residues. Combining the CDR3 with reference TRBV5-1 and TRBJ1-1 gives the whole variable domain KAGVTQTPRYLIKTRGQQVTLSCSPISGHRSVSWYQQTPGQGLQFLFEYFSETQRNKGNFPGRFSGRQFSNSRSEMNVSTLELGDSALYLCASSPVGGENTEAFFGQGTRLTVV.

In its sample, this clone was seen a few times. V usage is TRBV19 and J usage is TRBJ1-3; weak D call: TRBD1 (6 bases). V shed 9 bases and J shed 2 bases, with 14 bases lying between them. CDR3 size: 14 residues. CDR1 and CDR2 (germline): LNHDA, SQIVND (reference sequence). CDR3 bases: TGTGCCAGCCGGAAGGCAGGGGCTGGAAACACCATATATTTT. Translating gives CASRKAGAGNTIYF.

Only a few counts were recorded for this clone. The chain joins TRBV2 to TRBJ2-5, with TRBD1 matching 9 bases. The CDR3 extends over 14 amino acids. The trim removed 8 bases at V and 2 bases at J, leaving 6 bases unmatched. Germline loops: CDR1 SNHLY, CDR2 FYNNEI. The CDR3 loop is CASGGQGPQETQYF. CDR3 nucleotide sequence: TGTGCCAGCGGCGGACAGGGGCCTCAAGAGACCCAGTACTTC.

Concerning this clone: One base away lies a much larger clone, so this may be a sequencing read error. The chain has TRBV2 and TRBJ1-4; D not resolved. The CDR3 extends over 14 amino acids. Germline values: CDR1 SNHLY, CDR2 FYNNEI. The ends were cut back, 4 bases at V and 0 bases at J, with 6 bases in the middle. As DNA, the CDR3 is TGTGCCAGCAGTGGGACGGCAACTAATGAAAAACTGTTTTTT. This translates into CASSGTATNEKLFF. Variable domain in full (rest from reference TRBV2 and TRBJ1-4): EPEVTQTPSHQVTQMGQEVILRCVPISNHLYFYWYRQILGQKVEFLVSFYNNEISEKSEIFDDQFSVERPDGSNFTLKIRSTKLEDSAMYFCASSGTATNEKLFFGSGTQLSVL.

J is TRBJ1-4 and V is TRBV7-2, with TRBD1 as a possible D gene (5 bases). Trimming pared 5 bases from V and 4 bases from J, leaving 17 bases between. The germline V gene has CDR1 SGHTA and CDR2 FQGNSA. This CDR3 has 16 residues. DNA of the CDR3: TGTGCCAGCAGCCTGGGACCGGGTTCTGTTAATGAAAAACTGTTTTTT. Translating gives CASSLGPGSVNEKLFF.

This clone was observed a few times. The CDR3 DNA is TGTGCCAGCAGCTTACAAACATACAATGAGCAGTTCTTC. Encoded protein: CASSLQTYNEQFF. This sequence joins TRBV7-2 and TRBJ2-1; D is undetermined. The V end lost 2 bases, the J end lost 4 bases, and 6 bases lay between the germline ends. The CDR3 covers 13 residues. CDR1 is SGHTA, CDR2 FQGNSA, per germline.

The table lists this clone with a few counts. The rearrangement links TRBV4-3 to TRBJ2-3; 12 bases match TRBD2. The CDR3 extends over 16 amino acids. The germline gives CDR1 LGHNA, CDR2 YSLEER. J lost 9 bases, V lost 0 bases, and 7 bases had no gene match. In nucleotides, the CDR3 is TGCGCCAGCAGCCAAGATTCTAGCGGGGGGGACGAGACGCAGTATTTT. Translated: CASSQDSSGGDETQYF.

The chain is built from TRBV10-3 and TRBJ1-6; a possible D gene is TRBD1 (5 bases). The CDR3 contains 14 residues. Germline V gives CDR1 ENHRY, CDR2 SYGVKD. Trimming stripped 3 bases from V and 6 bases from J, with 9 bases between. DNA of the CDR3: TGTGCCATCAGTGATGGTCAGGGTAATTCACCCCTCCACTTT. Translation: CAISDGQGNSPLHF.

This clone was observed a few times. V usage is TRBV7-2 and J usage is TRBJ2-1, with 14 positions matching TRBD2. The CDR3 has 16 amino acids. Trimming removed 5 bases from V and 3 bases from J; junction bases left unmatched: 3. Germline loops: CDR1 SGHTA, CDR2 FQGNSA. The CDR3, as DNA: TGTGCCAGCAGCCGGACTAGCGGGGGGCTCTACAATGAGCAGTTCTTC. Translating it yields CASSRTSGGLYNEQFF.

V usage is TRBV11-2 and J usage is TRBJ1-1; TRBD1 aligns across 9 bases. V lost 8 bases to trimming and J lost 4 bases; unmatched junction nucleotides: 11. The CDR3 loop spans 15 amino acids. From germline, CDR1 is SGHAT and CDR2 FQNNGV. The chain's CDR3 is CASQQLQGAATEAFF. The CDR3 nucleotides are TGTGCCAGCCAGCAGTTACAGGGGGCCGCCACTGAAGCTTTCTTT.

The chain has TRBV23-1 and TRBJ2-1; D unresolved. TRBV23-1 is flagged as an ORF with uncertain function. V lost 4 bases, J lost 1 base, and 14 bases lay in between. The CDR3 has 16 residues. The CDR3 DNA reads as TGCGCCAGCAGTCCAAACCGGACGGTATCCTACAATGAGCAGTTCTTC. This codes for CASSPNRTVSYNEQFF.

The gene calls are TRBV2 and TRBJ1-2, with 9 bases matching TRBD1. Per the germline V gene, CDR1 is SNHLY and CDR2 is FYNNEI. This CDR3 has 13 residues. After removal of 7 bases from V and 5 bases from J, the junction contained 5 bases not matched to a gene. CDR3 in amino acids: CASTRDRVYGYTF. CDR3 bases: TGTGCCAGCACCCGGGACAGGGTTTATGGCTACACCTTC.

This chain joins TRBV19 and TRBJ1-2; D is ambiguous. This CDR3 is built from 14 residues. CDR1 and CDR2 (germline): LNHDA, SQIVND (reference sequence). The V end was cut by 6 bases, the J end by 3 bases, with 14 bases between. Here the CDR3 reads CASSLGNAYYGYTF. The CDR3 nucleotides read TGTGCCAGTAGCCTCGGGAACGCCTACTATGGCTACACCTTC.